This T cell receptor beta chain emerged from a study of cytomegalovirus exposure and HLA in healthy donors. Study at large: Tens of millions of unique TCRs, all from HLA-typed donors, were included in an early release of the data.

The PCR ran on 60 Vbeta and 13 Jbeta primers. Only in-frame clones appear in the TCRdb table, and some are missing; sequencing was by immunoSEQ multiplex PCR. Among 95,000 to 150,000 clones listed, roughly four fifths were seen once. Germline values: CDR1 KGHSH, CDR2 LQKENI. The CDR3 is 14 amino acids. J lost 1 base, V lost 4 bases, and 1 base had no gene match. The TCR was taken from a woman aged 45-65 years in good health and CMV-seropositive. V usage is TRBV18 and J usage is TRBJ1-2, with TRBD1 matching over 9 bases. Sequences were obtained from PBMCs. The CDR3 here is CASSRQGVNYGYTF. The CDR3 nucleotides are TGTGCCAGCTCACGACAGGGGGTTAACTATGGCTACACCTTC.